Presented here are 32 T cell receptor beta chains from one specimen sequenced in a study of circulating CD8 cells and anti-PD-1 response in melanoma. From live CD3+CD8+TCRalphabeta+ cells, four PD-1 and/or TIGIT subsets were sorted. The QIAseq Immune Repertoire TCR panel built the libraries from around 15 ng of total RNA. TCRdb independently ran MiXCR on the reads; one entry per CDR3 protein. The sample includes nearly 850 distinct CDR3 sequences, more than 9.5% of them seen just once. Material: CD8+ T cells from PBMCs, obtained at baseline or after one month of anti-PD-1 therapy (not recorded which). The receptor source for this set is a human donor with melanoma.

This clonotype is labeled as medium-sized. The chain links TRBV19 to TRBJ2-7; 8 nucleotides line up with TRBD1. V lost 3 bases and J lost 3; bases outside the gene matches: 4. CDR3 size: 14 residues. CDR1 and CDR2 from the germline V gene are LNHDA and SQIVND (reference sequence). CDR3 bases: TGTGCCAGTAGTATTTCAGGGGGCCTCTACGAGCAGTACTTC. Its translation: CASSISGGLYEQYF.

Within the sample, this clonotype is medium-sized. The chain uses TRBV2 and TRBJ2-5, with unresolved D. Germline assignment: CDR1 SNHLY and CDR2 FYNNEI. V shed 6 bases and J shed 0 bases, with 17 bases lying between them. This CDR3 is built from 16 residues. The CDR3 nucleotides read TGTGCCAGCAGCGTCATAGCCCTGGAGTACCAAGAGACCCAGTACTTC. Translating it yields CASSVIALEYQETQYF.

By sample share, this clonotype is medium-sized (0.01 to 0.1%). The chain combines TRBV12-3 or TRBV12-4 with TRBJ2-1; possibly TRBD1 or TRBD2 for D (6 bases each). CDR3 length: 14 amino acids. Deletions cut 3 bases from V and 10 bases from J, with 16 bases between. In nucleotides, the CDR3 is TGTGCCAGCAGTTTGAGTTACGGGGGCCAAGAGCAGTTCTTC. The encoded protein is CASSLSYGGQEQFF.

By share of the sample, this clonotype is medium-sized (0.01 to 0.1%). This chain joins TRBV7-9 and TRBJ2-1, with 9 bases matching TRBD1. Germline lookup yields CDR1 SEHNR and CDR2 FQNEAQ (reference sequence). J gave up 10 bases and V 3 bases, and 7 bases lay outside the gene matches. The CDR3 is 14 residues long. As DNA, the CDR3 is TGTGCCAGCAGCTTCCGGGACAGGGTGGACGAGCAGTTCTTC. Its protein product is CASSFRDRVDEQFF.

This sequence joins TRBV11-2 and TRBJ2-7; 12 bases line up with TRBD1. The trim removed 2 bases at V and 4 bases at J, leaving 12 bases unmatched. The CDR3 covers 18 residues. The V gene's germline CDR1 is SGHAT and CDR2 FQNNGV. The CDR3 here is CASSLPTTGTGGRYEQYF. The CDR3 nucleotides read TGTGCCAGCAGCTTACCTACCACTGGGACAGGGGGCCGGTACGAGCAGTACTTC.

This clonotype qualifies as medium-sized. V is TRBV5-4 and J is TRBJ1-1; 8 bases fit TRBD1. The germline V gene encodes CDR1 SGHNT and CDR2 YYREEE (reference sequence). The CDR3 runs to 15 residues. Trimming at V came to 4 bases and at J to 3 bases, leaving 8 bases not matched to a gene. In DNA, the CDR3 is TGTGCCAGCAGCAGGACAGGGTCTTGGGACACTGAAGCTTTCTTT. As protein: CASSRTGSWDTEAFF.

As regards this clonotype: This is likely a read error, given that the CDR3 carries no conserved phenylalanine or tryptophan at its end. The genes are TRBV7-9 and TRBJ2-1; 10 nucleotides agree with TRBD2. Germline CDR1 and CDR2: SEHNR and FQNEAQ (reference sequence). This CDR3 is 15 amino acids long. V was pared by 8 bases and J by 7 bases, with 11 bases of the junction left unmatched. The CDR3 DNA follows: TGTGCCAGCGGAAAAAGCGGGGGGGCGTTTAATGAGCAGTTCCTC. Translated, it gives CASGKSGGAFNEQFL.

This clonotype was picked up a small number of times. The rearrangement uses TRBV19 and TRBJ2-3; D may match TRBD1 or TRBD2 (5 bases each). The germline CDR1 and CDR2 sequences are LNHDA and SQIVND (reference sequence). The CDR3 consists of 14 residues. V lost 3 bases and J 2 bases, leaving 9 bases between the germline ends. The CDR3 DNA follows: TGTGCCAGTAGTATGTGGGGGTTCACAGATACGCAGTATTTT. Translation: CASSMWGFTDTQYF. Filled out from reference TRBV19 and TRBJ2-3, the complete variable domain reads DGGITQSPKYLFRKEGQNVTLSCEQNLNHDAMYWYRQDPGQGLRLIYYSQIVNDFQKGDIAEGYSVSREKKESFPLTVTSAQKNPTAFYLCASSMWGFTDTQYFGPGTRLTVL.

This clonotype was observed once. The chain combines TRBV27 with TRBJ1-2; no clear D. V was cut by 3 bases and J by 5 bases, with 16 bases left in between. The CDR3 sequence is 15 residues long. CDR1 and CDR2 (germline): MNHEY, SMNVEV (reference sequence). The CDR3 reads CASSLGSTLQYGYTF. In DNA, the CDR3 is TGTGCCAGCAGTTTGGGGTCCACCTTGCAATATGGCTACACCTTC.

This clonotype has more than one count but fewer than ten. A much larger clonotype is one base distant, so this may be a read error. This sequence joins TRBV20-1 and TRBJ1-5, with D maybe TRBD1 (5 bases). The V end lost 5 bases, the J end lost 9 bases, and 14 bases lay between the germline ends. CDR1 is DFQATT, CDR2 SNEGSKA, per germline (reference sequence). The CDR3 is 12 residues long. DNA of the CDR3: TGCAGTGCTTTACCCCTGGGACGGCCCCAGCATTTT. This sequence encodes CSALPLGRPQHF.

Points on this clonotype: This may be a read error: a much more frequent sequence differs by one nucleotide. The chain combines TRBV10-3 with TRBJ2-7; D ambiguous. The V and J ends lost 6 bases and 3 bases respectively, with 21 bases between them. CDR3 length: 16 residues. The germline CDR1 and CDR2 sequences are ENHRY and SYGVKD. CDR3 nucleotides: TGTGCCATCAGGCGCGCAGGCGAGGCCCCTGGCTACGAGCAGTACTTC. Translating it yields CAIRRAGEAPGYEQYF.

The sample holds a few counts of this clonotype. The genes are TRBV5-5 and TRBJ1-2; no definite D call. Germline V gives CDR1 SGHKS, CDR2 YYEKEE (reference sequence). V lost 3 bases and J lost 6, with 27 bases in between. The CDR3 spans 18 residues. The CDR3 DNA reads TGTGCCAGCAGCTCCCTGGTAGCCGGACGCGGTTTGAGTAATGGCTACACCTTC. It is translated as CASSSLVAGRGLSNGYTF.

This chain links TRBV20-1 with TRBJ2-7, with D maybe TRBD2 (5 bases). With 3 bases removed from V and 3 bases from J, the gap between germline ends came to 9 bases. Germline CDR1 reads DFQATT; CDR2 reads SNEGSKA (reference sequence). This CDR3 spans 12 amino acids. The CDR3 DNA sequence: TGCAGTGCTAGTGCGGGCTACTACGAGCAGTACTTC. The encoded protein is CSASAGYYEQYF.

This clonotype is categorized as large. The chain joins TRBV12-3 or TRBV12-4 to TRBJ1-2; D unresolved. CDR3 size: 13 residues. With 1 base removed from V and 6 bases from J, the gap between germline ends came to 9 bases. CDR3 coding DNA: TGTGCCAGCAGTTTAGAGCCAAGGGATGGCTACACCTTC. Its protein product is CASSLEPRDGYTF.

This clonotype counts as medium-sized. The chain carries TRBV27 and TRBJ2-7; 15 positions agree with TRBD2. CDR1 is MNHEY, CDR2 SMNVEV, per germline (reference sequence). With 6 bases clipped from V and 7 bases from J, the junction kept 4 bases outside the gene matches. The CDR3 covers 14 residues. The CDR3 spells CASRGLAGGLEQYF. The CDR3 DNA follows: TGTGCCAGCAGGGGACTAGCGGGGGGCCTGGAGCAGTACTTC.

This clonotype is labeled medium-sized. The chain is built from TRBV28 and TRBJ2-7, with 7 bases lining up with TRBD1. V gave up 4 bases and J gave up 4 bases; unmatched junction bases: 7. CDR1 is MDHEN and CDR2 is SYDVKM in the germline V gene. CDR3 size: 14 residues. CDR3 in DNA: TGTGCCAGCAGTTCCCCAGACAGGGCATACGAGCAGTACTTC. This gives the protein CASSSPDRAYEQYF.

By its share, this clonotype is large. V gene TRBV27 combines with J gene TRBJ2-7; D unclear. Germline values: CDR1 MNHEY, CDR2 SMNVEV (reference sequence). The CDR3 length is 11 residues. The V gene lost 2 bases and the J gene lost 3 bases, with 2 bases spanning the gap. CDR3 nucleotides: TGTGCCAGCAGTTTAATCTACGAGCAGTACTTC. Encoded protein: CASSLIYEQYF.

Comments on this clonotype: One end of the junction fails to match germline, which may point to a read error. The CDR3 DNA sequence: TGTGCCAGCAGTCCCCTAGGGCCAGCCGACGAGCAGGACTTC. Amino acid sequence: CASSPLGPADEQDF. The genes are TRBV27 and TRBJ2-7; D unclear. This CDR3 spans 14 amino acids. CDR1 and CDR2 (germline): MNHEY, SMNVEV (reference sequence).

In its sample, this clonotype ranks as medium-sized. The chain is built from TRBV9 and TRBJ1-2; the D is unclear. V was clipped by 2 bases and J by 6 bases, with 14 bases between them. The CDR3 runs to 14 residues. In germline, CDR1 is SGDLS, CDR2 YYNGEE. Written as DNA, the CDR3 is TGTGCCAGCAGCGTCCCCGGGCGCCCAGATGGCTACACCTTC. Translating gives CASSVPGRPDGYTF.

This clonotype was picked up a small number of times. J is TRBJ1-5 and V is TRBV19, with D tentatively TRBD1 (5 bases). V was cut by 7 bases and J by 0 bases, with 13 bases left in between. The germline CDR1 and CDR2 sequences are LNHDA and SQIVND (reference sequence). This CDR3 contains 15 residues. The CDR3 loop reads CASNPDRNSNQPQHF. Here the CDR3 DNA reads TGTGCCAGTAACCCAGACAGAAATAGCAATCAGCCCCAGCATTTT.

Sample share makes this clonotype large. The chain is built from TRBV2 and TRBJ2-7; 7 nucleotides line up with TRBD2. The CDR3 loop spans 14 amino acids. Germline-derived CDR1 and CDR2 are SNHLY and FYNNEI. In DNA form, the CDR3 reads TGTGCTACCTTCCGGGGGGTAGGCGCGGCTGAGCAGTACTTC. Residues: CATFRGVGAAEQYF. The full variable domain, its missing parts supplied by reference TRBV2 and TRBJ2-7, is EPEVTQTPSHQVTQMGQEVILRCVPISNHLYFYWYRQILGQKVEFLVSFYNNEISEKSEIFDDQFSVERPDGSNFTLKIRSTKLEDSAMYFCATFRGVGAAEQYFGPGTRLTVT.

This clonotype is labeled as medium-sized. The rearrangement joins TRBV27 to TRBJ1-1; possible D gene TRBD1, 5 bases. The CDR3 length is 14 residues. Deletions cut 4 bases from V and 6 bases from J, with 15 bases between. From germline, CDR1 is MNHEY and CDR2 SMNVEV (reference sequence). The CDR3 sequence: CASSSHPAGAEAFF. The CDR3 nucleotides read TGTGCCAGCAGTTCCCACCCCGCGGGGGCTGAAGCTTTCTTT.

By its share, this clonotype is medium-sized. The V gene is TRBV5-5, the J gene TRBJ1-1; a possible D gene is TRBD1 (5 bases). CDR1 and CDR2 from the germline V gene are SGHKS and YYEKEE (reference sequence). The V and J ends lost 5 bases and 1 base respectively, with 9 bases between them. The CDR3 loop spans 13 amino acids. In nucleotides, the CDR3 is TGTGCCAGCAGGACAGCCAAGAACACTGAAGCTTTCTTT. It yields the protein CASRTAKNTEAFF.

Relative to its sample, this clonotype is medium-sized. The chain couples TRBV24-1 to TRBJ2-3; 8 nucleotides align to TRBD1. CDR1 and CDR2 from the germline V gene are KGHDR and SFDVKD. The CDR3 totals 18 residues. J lost 7 bases, V lost 3 bases, and 17 bases had no gene match. The CDR3 region is CATSDAAPSQGAGYTQYF. The DNA for the CDR3 is TGTGCCACCAGTGATGCTGCCCCCAGTCAGGGGGCGGGTTATACGCAGTATTTT.

By proportion, this clonotype is medium-sized. The chain joins TRBV4-3 to TRBJ1-2, with 7 bases that match TRBD1. The CDR3 extends over 15 amino acids. CDR1 LGHNA and CDR2 YSLEER come from the germline V gene. V dropped 4 bases and J dropped 2; count of bases not matched to a gene: 7. The CDR3 loop is CASSPGTVVNYGYTF. The CDR3 DNA follows: TGCGCCAGCAGCCCCGGGACAGTTGTAAACTATGGCTACACCTTC.

A few counts support this clonotype. This sequence joins TRBV9 and TRBJ1-2; no firm D call. The germline CDR1 and CDR2 sequences are SGDLS and YYNGEE. The CDR3 runs to 15 residues. V lost 0 bases to trimming and J lost 0 bases, with 9 bases between them. Here the CDR3 DNA reads TGTGCCAGCAGCGTAGGAGGGAGCCCTAACTATGGCTACACCTTC. Its protein product is CASSVGGSPNYGYTF. Combining the CDR3 with reference TRBV9 and TRBJ1-2 gives the whole variable domain DSGVTQTPKHLITATGQRVTLRCSPRSGDLSVYWYQQSLDQGLQFLIQYYNGEERAKGNILERFSAQQFPDLHSELNLSSLELGDSALYFCASSVGGSPNYGYTFGSGTRLTVV.

By share of the sample, this clonotype is medium-sized. V usage is TRBV19 and J usage is TRBJ1-1; D gene uncertain. V was clipped by 7 bases and J by 0 bases, with 12 bases between them. CDR3 size: 14 residues. The germline gives CDR1 LNHDA, CDR2 SQIVND (reference sequence). CDR3 region: CASTPGRLNTEAFF. The CDR3 DNA is TGTGCCAGTACCCCCGGACGGTTGAACACTGAAGCTTTCTTT.

This clonotype qualifies as medium-sized. The V call is TRBV27, the J call TRBJ2-7; the D gene could be TRBD1 or TRBD2 (6 bases each). Germline V CDR1 and CDR2: MNHEY, SMNVEV (reference sequence). V was clipped by 8 bases and J by 0 bases, with 14 bases between them. The CDR3 consists of 14 residues. For the CDR3, the DNA is TGTGCCAGCTGGGGGGCCCTGAGCTCCTACGAGCAGTACTTC. This translates into CASWGALSSYEQYF.

By proportion, this clonotype is medium-sized. The chain couples TRBV15 to TRBJ1-5; D gene unclear. The CDR3 has 15 amino acids. Trimming shortened V by 0 bases and J by 3 bases, and 9 bases separated the two germline ends. CDR1 LNHNV and CDR2 YYDKDF come from the germline V gene (reference sequence). The CDR3 sequence is CATSRDWQVNQPQHF. The CDR3 DNA reads TGTGCCACCAGCAGAGATTGGCAGGTCAATCAGCCCCAGCATTTT.

CDR3 residues: CASRSGSPPGELFF. The CDR3 DNA reads as TGTGCCAGCAGGTCGGGCAGCCCGCCCGGGGAGCTGTTTTTT. The chain combines TRBV7-9 with TRBJ2-2; unclear D gene. The germline CDR1 and CDR2 sequences are SEHNR and FQNEAQ (reference sequence). The CDR3 contains 14 residues. Trimming took 6 bases from V and 6 from J, leaving 14 bases between them.

This clonotype is categorized as medium-sized. The V gene is TRBV2, the J gene TRBJ2-7, with D possibly called TRBD1 or TRBD2 (6 bases each). Germline CDR1 and CDR2: SNHLY and FYNNEI. Trimming cost V 0 bases and J 0 bases, with 36 bases left between them. The CDR3 has 24 residues. The CDR3 loop is CASSEARTLVGQGLGGKSSYEQYF. The CDR3 DNA reads as TGTGCCAGCAGTGAAGCGCGAACACTGGTTGGGCAAGGCTTAGGGGGGAAAAGCTCCTACGAGCAGTACTTC.

By sample fraction, this clonotype is large. The rearrangement links TRBV4-3 to TRBJ2-7, with D uncertain. The CDR3 totals 14 residues. V was clipped by 0 bases and J by 2 bases, with 8 bases between them. The V gene's germline CDR1 is LGHNA and CDR2 YSLEER. The CDR3 here is CASSQDFGPYEQYF. The CDR3 DNA reads as TGCGCCAGCAGCCAAGACTTCGGACCCTACGAGCAGTACTTC.